These 27 T cell receptor beta chains originate from one sample sequenced in a study of read filtering for tumor transcriptome and immune sequencing. Molecular barcoded adaptors covering alpha/delta and beta/gamma chains were used on roughly 400 ng RNA. TCRdb reanalysed the reads using MiXCR and keeps one entry per CDR3 protein. Of about 40,000 distinct CDR3 sequences in the sample, approximately 14% were seen once. The sequenced sample consisted of a population of CD138-negative cells sorted from bone marrow. The receptor set was obtained from a donor at least 40 years old with multiple myeloma.

At least ten counts were recorded for this clonotype. The rearrangement links TRBV14 to TRBJ2-1; 8 bases line up with TRBD2. This CDR3 is 16 amino acids long. CDR1 is SGHDN and CDR2 is FVKESK in the germline V gene. V was clipped by 2 bases and J by 1 base; unmatched bases: 4. In DNA, the CDR3 is TGTGCCAGCAGCCAATTAGCTAGCGGGTCCTACAATGAGCAGTTCTTC. Amino acid sequence: CASSQLASGSYNEQFF. The variable domain in full, with the rest retrieved from reference TRBV14 and TRBJ2-1, is EAGVTQFPSHSVIEKGQTVTLRCDPISGHDNLYWYRRVMGKEIKFLLHFVKESKQDESGMPNNRFLAERTGGTYSTLKVQPAELEDSGVYFCASSQLASGSYNEQFFGPGTRLTVL.

This clonotype showed up many times. The chain is built from TRBV20-1 and TRBJ2-7; 8 nucleotides align to TRBD2. CDR3 length: 13 residues. CDR1 is DFQATT, CDR2 SNEGSKA, per germline (reference sequence). V lost 5 bases and J lost 3; bases outside the gene matches: 6. The DNA for the CDR3 is TGCAGTGCTCGAAGCGGGGGCCGCTACGAGCAGTACTTC. This sequence encodes CSARSGGRYEQYF.

This clonotype turned up a few times. Possible read error: a much larger clone is one base away. The J gene is TRBJ1-1, the V gene TRBV7-9; no clear D. The germline CDR1 and CDR2 sequences are SEHNR and FQNEAQ (reference sequence). V shed 5 bases and J shed 3 bases, with 16 bases lying between them. This CDR3 comprises 15 residues. DNA for the CDR3: TGTGCCAGCAGCCGTGACTTCGCTGCGTACACTGAAGCTTTCTTT. It translates to CASSRDFAAYTEAFF.

The genes are TRBV29-1 and TRBJ2-1; 12 nucleotides match TRBD2. The CDR3 spans 15 residues. CDR1 is SQVTM, CDR2 ANQGSEA, per germline. V was clipped by 5 bases and J by 8 bases; unmatched bases: 10. The CDR3 nucleotides read TGCAGCGTTACCAGACTAGCGGGAGTCATCGATGAGCAGTTCTTC. It specifies CSVTRLAGVIDEQFF.

The chain combines TRBV6-5 with TRBJ2-7; 7 nucleotides agree with TRBD2. This CDR3 contains 16 residues. CDR1 MNHEY and CDR2 SVGAGI come from the germline V gene. Trimming took 6 bases from V and 0 from J; bases not matched to a gene: 11. CDR3 DNA sequence: TGTGCCAGCAGCCGCGGACACCGGACTAGCTCCTACGAGCAGTACTTC. It codes for CASSRGHRTSSYEQYF.

There are a few counts of this clonotype. A much larger clone is a single base away; this may be a read error. The chain carries TRBV4-2 and TRBJ2-7; TRBD2 aligns across 9 bases. Germline V gives CDR1 LGHNA, CDR2 YNFKEQ. The CDR3 spans 16 residues. Unmatched junction bases numbered 10, after V lost 1 base and J lost 6 bases. CDR3 loop: CASSQVYRREGGEQYF. The DNA of the CDR3 is TGTGCCAGCAGCCAAGTTTACCGGCGGGAGGGAGGCGAGCAGTACTTC.

The count of this clonotype is one. This clone may be a read error of a much larger clone one base away. The CDR3 here is CATSATDTQYF. The CDR3 region has the DNA TGTGCCACCAGTGCTACAGATACGCAGTATTTT. J is TRBJ2-3 and V is TRBV10-3, with D hard to call. The germline V gene has CDR1 ENHRY and CDR2 SYGVKD. The CDR3 has 11 residues.

V gene TRBV10-3 combines with J gene TRBJ2-2; 10 nucleotides line up with TRBD1. This CDR3 has 16 amino acids. Germline assignment: CDR1 ENHRY and CDR2 SYGVKD. Losses at the gene ends were 6 bases for V and 5 bases for J; bases not matched to a gene: 9. The CDR3 DNA is TGTGCCATCAGGCCCTGGGGGACAGGGGCAACCGGGGAGCTGTTTTTT. Amino acid sequence: CAIRPWGTGATGELFF.

This clonotype has at least ten counts. This chain connects TRBV28 to TRBJ1-1; no clear D gene. Looked up from germline, CDR1 is MDHEN and CDR2 is SYDVKM. CDR3 size: 12 residues. V lost 6 bases and J lost 5, with 10 bases in between. The CDR3 here is CASRTRTTEAFF. In DNA, the CDR3 is TGTGCCAGCAGAACTAGGACGACTGAAGCTTTCTTT.

As for this clonotype: One junction end disagrees with the germline gene, perhaps due to a read error. This sequence joins TRBV19 and TRBJ2-4; D possibly corresponds to TRBD2 (6 bases). The CDR3 spans 16 residues. Germline lookup yields CDR1 LNHDA and CDR2 SQIVND (reference sequence). The CDR3 DNA is TGTGCCAGTGGTATTGCGGGAATTGGGGCCAAAAACATTCAGTACTTC. It encodes CASGIAGIGAKNIQYF.

In this sample, this clonotype turned up a few times. The chain couples TRBV4-1 to TRBJ2-2; no firm D call. This CDR3 has 14 amino acids. Germline V gives CDR1 MGHRA, CDR2 YSYEKL. Between the trimmed V and J ends, which lost 2 bases and 6 bases, there was a span of 10 bases. The CDR3 sequence: CASSQISSAGELFF. The DNA of the CDR3 is TGCGCCAGCAGCCAAATTAGCTCGGCCGGGGAGCTGTTTTTT.

This clonotype was seen at least ten times. The gene calls are TRBV30 and TRBJ2-3; 7 bases match TRBD2. V trimming: 4 bases; J trimming: 0 bases; junction bases outside the gene matches: 1. CDR1 GTSNPN and CDR2 SVGIG come from the germline V gene (reference sequence). This CDR3 comprises 13 residues. Written as DNA, the CDR3 is TGTGCCTGGACTAGCGGTAGCACAGATACGCAGTATTTT. Protein sequence: CAWTSGSTDTQYF.

This clonotype was picked up a small number of times. The chain carries TRBV30 and TRBJ1-5, with no clear D. The CDR3 is 17 residues long. Germline values: CDR1 GTSNPN, CDR2 SVGIG (reference sequence). The V and J ends lost 0 bases and 3 bases respectively, with 18 bases between them. The CDR3 nucleotides read TGTGCCTGGAGTGTACGGGTAGGGCAGGACTTCAATCAGCCCCAGCATTTT. Amino acid sequence: CAWSVRVGQDFNQPQHF.

Ten or more counts support this clonotype. The rearrangement uses TRBV27 and TRBJ2-4; 7 nucleotides align to TRBD1. This CDR3 region has 14 residues. The J segment lost 5 bases and the V segment lost 5 bases, leaving 6 bases of the junction unmatched. Looked up from germline, CDR1 is MNHEY and CDR2 is SMNVEV (reference sequence). CDR3 in amino acids: CASSPDRAQNIQYF. The DNA of the CDR3 is TGTGCCAGCAGTCCTGACAGGGCCCAAAACATTCAGTACTTC.

This clonotype occurred many times. V usage is TRBV4-1 and J usage is TRBJ2-3; D gene uncertain. The CDR3 spans 13 residues. The V end lost 3 bases, the J end lost 2 bases, and 6 bases lay between the germline ends. The germline gives CDR1 MGHRA, CDR2 YSYEKL. The CDR3 DNA sequence: TGCGCCAGCAGCCAGGAAGCCACAGATACGCAGTATTTT. Translating gives CASSQEATDTQYF.

At least ten counts were recorded for this clonotype. The V and J genes are TRBV10-3 and TRBJ1-1, with D maybe TRBD1 (5 bases). The V and J ends lost 4 bases and 1 base respectively, with 10 bases between them. Looked up from germline, CDR1 is ENHRY and CDR2 is SYGVKD. There are 14 residues in the CDR3. The DNA for the CDR3 is TGTGCCATCAGTGGAAACCAGGGGAACACTGAAGCTTTCTTT. This encodes CAISGNQGNTEAFF.

This clonotype was seen ten or more times. V and J are TRBV20-1 and TRBJ1-1, with a tentative D call TRBD1 (5 bases). This CDR3 is 13 amino acids long. Trimming stripped 6 bases from V and 2 bases from J, with 13 bases between. The V gene's germline CDR1 is DFQATT and CDR2 SNEGSKA (reference sequence). CDR3 residues: CSAISGANTEAFF. CDR3 bases: TGCAGTGCCATCAGCGGGGCTAACACTGAAGCTTTCTTT.

V is TRBV20-1 and J is TRBJ2-3; D is unresolved. Germline V gene data show CDR1 as DFQATT and CDR2 as SNEGSKA (reference sequence). This CDR3 comprises 14 residues. V was cut by 0 bases and J by 3 bases, with 10 bases left in between. The CDR3 nucleotides are TGCAGTGCTAGAGATCGGGCGAGGACAGATACGCAGTATTTT. It specifies CSARDRARTDTQYF.

This clonotype was found many times. This chain joins TRBV7-2 and TRBJ2-1, with D perhaps being TRBD1 or TRBD2 (5 bases each). Germline V gives CDR1 SGHTA, CDR2 FQGNSA. V gave up 5 bases and J gave up 9 bases, with 11 bases separating them. The CDR3 loop spans 12 amino acids. The CDR3 DNA reads TGTGCCAGCAGCCCAACCGGGACTGAGCAGTTCTTC. Its protein product is CASSPTGTEQFF. The full variable domain, completed using reference TRBV7-2 and TRBJ2-1, is GAGVSQSPSNKVTEKGKDVELRCDPISGHTALYWYRQSLGQGLEFLIYFQGNSAPDKSGLPSDRFSAERTGGSVSTLTIQRTQQEDSAVYLCASSPTGTEQFFGPGTRLTVL.

A word on this clonotype: A single base separates this from a much larger clone, so it may be a read error. V gene TRBV14 combines with J gene TRBJ2-1, with 8 bases that match TRBD2. This CDR3 region has 15 residues. Germline loops: CDR1 SGHDN, CDR2 FVKESK. CDR3 loop: CASSQAGGSYNGQFF. CDR3 bases: TGTGCCAGCAGCCAAGCGGGAGGGTCCTACAATGGGCAGTTCTTC.

In this sample, this clonotype turned up once. Since a far larger clone is one base different, this is likely a read error. The chain joins TRBV12-3 or TRBV12-4 to TRBJ1-1; D unresolved. TRBJ1-6 matches the DNA end more closely, so the J call is doubtful. CDR3 length: 13 amino acids. CDR3 nucleotide sequence: TGTGCCAGCACCCCAAGAAATAACACACCCCTCCACTTT. This encodes CASTPRNNTPLHF.

This clonotype was found many times. The V call is TRBV29-1, the J call TRBJ2-5; D may be TRBD1 or TRBD2 (5 bases each). This CDR3 is 15 amino acids long. Germline CDR1 is SQVTM and CDR2 is ANQGSEA. Trimming stripped 3 bases from V and 3 bases from J, with 17 bases between. The CDR3 protein is CSVDFRGKGKETQYF. The CDR3 DNA is TGCAGCGTTGATTTTCGGGGAAAGGGGAAAGAGACCCAGTACTTC.

The sample holds many counts of this clonotype. The chain recombines TRBV19 with TRBJ2-5; tentatively, D is TRBD1 (6 bases). This CDR3 contains 13 residues. Germline CDR1 LNHDA, CDR2 SQIVND (reference sequence). The ends were cut back, 4 bases at V and 3 bases at J, with 9 bases in the middle. The CDR3, as DNA: TGTGCCAGTAGTACAAACAGGGAAGAGACCCAGTACTTC. Translating it yields CASSTNREETQYF.

The chain recombines TRBV18 with TRBJ2-2; D remains ambiguous. Trimming took 0 bases from V and 5 from J, leaving 13 bases between them. In germline, CDR1 is KGHSH, CDR2 LQKENI. CDR3 size: 16 residues. The CDR3 coding sequence is TGTGCCAGCTCACCACCGTCGGCAGGTGGGACCGGGGAGCTGTTTTTT. Its translation: CASSPPSAGGTGELFF.

This clonotype was recorded many times. The chain links TRBV6-2 or TRBV6-3 to TRBJ2-6; 7 bases match TRBD1. Germline loops: CDR1 MNHEY, CDR2 SVGEGT. V lost 0 bases, J lost 0 bases, and 2 bases stayed unmatched. The CDR3 sequence is 17 residues long. CDR3 nucleotides: TGTGCCAGCAGTTACTCCACAGGGGACTCTGGGGCCAACGTCCTGACTTTC. Encoded protein: CASSYSTGDSGANVLTF.

This clonotype is labeled as medium-sized. The chain carries TRBV29-1 and TRBJ1-2; maybe TRBD1 (5 bases). CDR1 is SQVTM and CDR2 is ANQGSEA in the germline V gene. There are 14 residues in the CDR3. Trimming left V 3 bases short and J 4 bases short, with 15 bases between. The CDR3 region is CSVDSRREGYGYTF. CDR3 coding DNA: TGCAGCGTTGATAGTCGCAGGGAAGGCTATGGCTACACCTTC.

In this sample, this clonotype turned up many times. V is TRBV7-3 and J is TRBJ2-1; weak D call: TRBD2 (5 bases). The germline V gene encodes CDR1 SGHTA and CDR2 FQGTGA. This CDR3 has 13 residues. V was trimmed by 6 bases and J by 3 bases, leaving 9 bases between them. This CDR3 reads CASRWTFYNEQFF. CDR3 nucleotide sequence: TGTGCCAGCAGATGGACTTTCTACAATGAGCAGTTCTTC.